This entry describes one TCR beta chain. What it recognizes is unknown. Amplified TCR beta CDR3 regions derived from RNA transcripts. Carried out on the TCR CDR3, a first-round RT-PCR used the HTBI primer set. TCRdb re-called the multiplex PCR reads through MiXCR, storing one row per CDR3 protein. The sample holds over 700,000 distinct CDR3 sequences, 30% to 40% seen once. This record comes from a study of T cells in Graves' hyperthyroidism and ophthalmopathy. Findings and caveats of the study: The model's output predicted ophthalmopathy at a median of 6.5 months prior to onset.

Deletions cut 6 bases from V and 1 base from J, with 11 bases between. The CDR3 covers 14 residues. The germline gives CDR1 SEHNR, CDR2 FQNEAQ (reference sequence). J is TRBJ2-3 and V is TRBV7-9; D ambiguous. The receptor was derived from a middle-aged woman with Graves' hyperthyroidism. Sequenced: blood. The CDR3 sequence is CASRGLTGTDTQYF. CDR3 sequence (DNA): TGTGCCAGCAGGGGGTTAACGGGCACAGATACGCAGTATTTT.